Reported below is one T cell receptor beta chain. Its antigen is unknown. Lacking the conserved final phenylalanine or tryptophan, this CDR3 likely reflects a read error. These data belong to a study of tumor-infiltrating lymphocytes in primary liver carcinoma. Study-wide background: Tissue type made little difference to sample yields of roughly 3.5 to 7.5 million productive TCRbeta reads.

Points from the study as a whole: Tumor specimens were characterized by a significantly higher top-250-clone fraction than blood (p = 0.039). Merely some 7.5-25% of top clones spanned all five tumor regions.

The germline CDR1 and CDR2 sequences are SQVTM and ANQGSEA. This CDR3 comprises 15 residues. The template, about 550 ng total RNA, yielded TCR beta cDNA made with a constant-region primer. The TCR beta library was amplified through three nested multiplex PCR rounds in a modified ARM-PCR procedure. Each of the first two PCR rounds ran 9 to 11 cycles with TRBV1-TRBV30 forward and C-beta reverse primers. TCRdb re-analysed the multiplex PCR reads in MiXCR, keeping a single row per CDR3 protein. Here the sample spans 55,000 to 65,000 distinct CDR3 sequences, about two thirds being singletons. Investigators took RNA and DNA out together from 20-30 mg of unsorted bulk tissue.

J is TRBJ2-7 and V is TRBV29-1; D remains unclear. Sequences were obtained from liver tumor tissue from sampling region 2. Subset denoted: tumor region T2, inferior pole. This TCR came from a middle-aged man with primary liver carcinoma and hepatitis B virus infection. The DNA of the CDR3 is TGCAGCGTTGAAGATCCAGGAGAGAGCTCCTATGAGCAGTACATA. Translating gives CSVEDPGESSYEQYI.